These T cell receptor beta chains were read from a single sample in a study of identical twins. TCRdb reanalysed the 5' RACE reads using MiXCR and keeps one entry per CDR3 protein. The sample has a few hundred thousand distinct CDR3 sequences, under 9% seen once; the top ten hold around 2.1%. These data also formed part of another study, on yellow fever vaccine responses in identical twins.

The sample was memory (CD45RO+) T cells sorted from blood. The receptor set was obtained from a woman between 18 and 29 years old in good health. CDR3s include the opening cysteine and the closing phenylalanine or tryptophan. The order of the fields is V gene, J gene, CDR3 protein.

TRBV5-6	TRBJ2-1	CASSPRLAGVKNEQFF
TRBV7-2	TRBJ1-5	CASSWTTNQPQHF
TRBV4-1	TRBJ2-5	CASSFSGTSGSETQYF
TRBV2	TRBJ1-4	CASKIGPTNEKLFF
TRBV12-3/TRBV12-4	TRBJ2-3	CASSFTSGGADTQYF
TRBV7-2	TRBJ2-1	CASSSRSYNEQFF
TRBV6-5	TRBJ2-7	CATRTATYEQYF
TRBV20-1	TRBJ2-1	CNPTTSGTYNEQFF
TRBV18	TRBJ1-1	CASSPRDRVSEAFF
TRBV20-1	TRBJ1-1	CSAPGQLDTEAFF
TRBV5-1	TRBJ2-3	CASSSSGRLDTQYF
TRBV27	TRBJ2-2	CASRGLAGMTGELFF
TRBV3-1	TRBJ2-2	CASSQGASGTTGELFF
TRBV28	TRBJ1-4	CASSTQRGGTLGKLFF
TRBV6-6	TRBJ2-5	CASREGGEETQYF
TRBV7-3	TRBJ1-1	CASSLGGALNTEAFF
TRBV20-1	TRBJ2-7	CSATDPAYEQYF
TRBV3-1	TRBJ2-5	CASSLSQIGETQYF
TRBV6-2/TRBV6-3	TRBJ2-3	CASSYPTSGRASSTDTQYF
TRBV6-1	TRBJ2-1	CASSEALAGGPGSYNEQFF
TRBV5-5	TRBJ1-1	CASSLGRGRTEAFF
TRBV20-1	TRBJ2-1	CSASSALGNEQFF
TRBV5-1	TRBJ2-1	CASSRAPGGAAYNEQFF
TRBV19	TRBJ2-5	CASSIGGGGQQETQYF
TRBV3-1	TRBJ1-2	CASSLRAQGYTF
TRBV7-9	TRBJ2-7	CASSPARENYEQYF
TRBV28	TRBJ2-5	CASRKQGLAPETQYF
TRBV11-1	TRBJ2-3	CASSPLDRLPDTQYF
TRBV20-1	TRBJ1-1	CSANSGTLSSNTEAFF
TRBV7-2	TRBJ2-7	CASSFTSSAAYEQYF
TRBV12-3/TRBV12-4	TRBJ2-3	CASSLNPGQGADTQYF
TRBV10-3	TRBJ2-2	CAISAKGAVTGELFF
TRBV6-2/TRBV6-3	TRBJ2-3	CASVSSGATGTQYF
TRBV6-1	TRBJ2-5	CASSKPGQQETQYF
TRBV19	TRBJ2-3	CASPFDRPSTDTQYF
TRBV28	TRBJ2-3	CASSPLAGATDTQYF
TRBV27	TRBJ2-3	CASNAGRLTDTQYF
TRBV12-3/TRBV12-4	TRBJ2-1	CASSLSSGSLDEQFF
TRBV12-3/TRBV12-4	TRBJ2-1	CASTPSGGLNEQFF
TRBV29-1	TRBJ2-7	CSVATRGEGYEQYF
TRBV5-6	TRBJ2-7	CASSLAGGGAMGEQYF
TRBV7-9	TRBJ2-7	CASSYAPTYEQYF
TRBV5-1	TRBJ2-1	CASMQDGISSEFF
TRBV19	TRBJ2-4	CASSIFPETGVNIQYF
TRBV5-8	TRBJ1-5	CASSLYRGGGDQPQHF
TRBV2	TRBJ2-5	CASSGTSGTYQETQYF
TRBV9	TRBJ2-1	CASSVRLAEYNEQFF
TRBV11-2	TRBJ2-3	CASSLAREDTQYF
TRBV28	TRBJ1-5	CASSSRPEPQHF
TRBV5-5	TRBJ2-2	CASSYLDRSNTGELFF
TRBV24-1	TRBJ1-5	CATSKSYRGQPQPQHF
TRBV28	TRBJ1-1	CASSLWANTEAFF
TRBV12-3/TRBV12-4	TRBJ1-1	CASSFRGANTEAFF
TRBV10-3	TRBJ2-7	CAISTSGTLREQYF